This is a list of T cell receptor beta chains from one sample in a study of OX40 agonist ivuxolimab in advanced cancers. The repertoire was sequenced with immunoSEQ multiplex PCR; TCRdb's copy has only in-frame clones and lacks some. The data show tens of thousands of clones, 70% to 90% seen once. The material sequenced was CD4+ or CD8+ T cells sorted from blood, taken in a trial of the OX40 agonist ivuxolimab. The receptors come from an adult with an advanced solid tumor such as melanoma, head and neck, liver or kidney cancer. Both conserved end residues are part of each CDR3. The order of the fields is CDR3 length, D gene, J gene, clone size, V gene, CDR3 DNA, CDR3 protein. D genes are given only for firm matches. Only some rows state a clone size, as once, few, many or a class for expanded clones.

16 - TRBJ2-2 - TRBV5-1 TGCGCCAGCAGCTTCCCGTCGTTAGGCAACACCGGGGAGCTGTTTTTT CASSFPSLGNTGELFF
17 - TRBJ2-5 - TRBV5-1 TGCGCCAGCAGCTTGGGGGTAGGACAATCGTACCAAGAGACCCAGTACTTC CASSLGVGQSYQETQYF
17 TRBD2 TRBJ2-2 - TRBV6-4 TGTGCCAGCAGTGACTCGGGACTAGCGGGAGGTGCCGGGGAGCTGTTTTTT CASSDSGLAGGAGELFF
13 TRBD1 TRBJ1-4 - TRBV2 TGTGCCAGCAGCCTAGGACAGGGTGAAAAACTGTTTTTT CASSLGQGEKLFF
14 TRBD1 TRBJ2-5 - TRBV28 TGTGCCAGCAGTTCCGCAGGGGGCTCAGAGACCCAGTACTTC CASSSAGGSETQYF
13 - TRBJ2-3 few TRBV5-8 TGTGCCAGCAGCTTGGGGAGAACAGATACGCAGTATTTT CASSLGRTDTQYF
14 TRBD2 TRBJ2-7 - TRBV11-2 TGTGCCAGCAGTTCCAACGGGGGAGGGGATGAGCAGTACTTC CASSSNGGGDEQYF
14 TRBD1 TRBJ1-4 - TRBV27 TGTGCCAGCAGCTCGGACAGGGGGTTTGAAAAACTGTTTTTT CASSSDRGFEKLFF
15 - TRBJ2-2 - TRBV11-2 TGTGCCAGCAGAACGTACAGGGGGGGAACCGGGGAGCTGTTTTTT CASRTYRGGTGELFF
13 - TRBJ2-7 - TRBV29-1 TGCAGCGTTGCGTTCAGGGGAGCCTACGAGCAGTACTTC CSVAFRGAYEQYF
14 TRBD1 TRBJ1-1 - TRBV5-6 TGTGCCAGCAGCCGGGACAGGGGAGACACTGAAGCTTTCTTT CASSRDRGDTEAFF
16 - TRBJ2-3 - TRBV6-4 TGTGCCAGCAGTGACTCGGATAGCGGACCCACAGATACGCAGTATTTT CASSDSDSGPTDTQYF
16 TRBD1 TRBJ2-5 - TRBV10-3 TGTGCCATCAGTGAGCCTATACAGGGGGCGGGGGAGACCCAGTACTTC CAISEPIQGAGETQYF
13 - TRBJ2-1 - TRBV19 TGTGCCAGTAGTAGTTTCGGGTTAGCTGAGCAGTTCTTC CASSSFGLAEQFF
13 - TRBJ2-7 - TRBV7-9 TGTGCCAGCACCCTGGGGCTGACCTACGAGCAGTACTTC CASTLGLTYEQYF
11 - TRBJ2-1 - TRBV20-1 TGCAGTGCCGTGGGACACAATGAGCAGTTCTTC CSAVGHNEQFF
13 - TRBJ2-7 - TRBV28 TGTGCCAGCATGAGACTGGCGGCCTACGAGCAGTACTTC CASMRLAAYEQYF
13 - TRBJ2-4 - TRBV19 TGTGCCAGTAGTAGGACTATTCTAAACATTCAGTACTTC CASSRTILNIQYF
14 - TRBJ2-1 - TRBV28 TGTGCCAGCAGTTTAGGGCGTGTTTTGAGTGAGCAGTTCTTC CASSLGRVLSEQFF
15 - TRBJ2-7 - TRBV6-1 TGTGCCAGCACTACTCCCGACAGTTTTGACTACGAGCAGTACTTC CASTTPDSFDYEQYF
15 - TRBJ2-7 - TRBV5-6 TGTGCCAGCAGCTGGGGAAGGACAGCTCCCTACGAGCAGTACTTC CASSWGRTAPYEQYF
14 TRBD2 TRBJ2-3 - TRBV2 TGTGCCAGCTCGGCCGGGACTAGACCAGATACGCAGTATTTT CASSAGTRPDTQYF